These 13 T cell receptor beta chains were sequenced from one sample in a study of OX40 agonist ivuxolimab in advanced cancers. Sequencing was performed with immunoSEQ multiplex PCR; in TCRdb, only in-frame clones are kept and a portion is missing. The data hold around 80,000 clones, with 85% observed a single time. Sequenced here: CD4+ or CD8+ T cells sorted from blood, sampled in a trial of the OX40 agonist ivuxolimab. All receptors derive from an adult with an advanced solid tumor such as melanoma, head and neck, liver or kidney cancer.

The chain recombines TRBV28 with TRBJ1-1, with TRBD1 matching 7 bases. The CDR3 runs to 15 residues. J lost 13 bases, V lost 5 bases, and 19 bases had no gene match. Per the germline V gene, CDR1 is MDHEN and CDR2 is SYDVKM. The CDR3 nucleotides are TGTGCCAGCAGTCCACGACAGGGTTACCTTATGGGGGGTTTCTTT. Residues: CASSPRQGYLMGGFF. Looking up the rest from reference TRBV28 and TRBJ1-1 gives the full variable domain: DVKVTQSSRYLVKRTGEKVFLECVQDMDHENMFWYRQDPGLGLRLIYFSYDVKMKEKGDIPEGYSVSREKKERFSLILESASTNQTSMYLCASSPRQGYLMGGFFGQGTRLTVV.

This chain uses TRBV18 with TRBJ1-1; D gene ambiguous. CDR1 KGHSH and CDR2 LQKENI come from the germline V gene. V dropped 4 bases and J dropped 5 bases, with 8 bases sitting between them. The CDR3 consists of 12 residues. The DNA for the CDR3 is TGTGCCAGCTCACTAGGGAGTACTGAAGCTTTCTTT. It translates to CASSLGSTEAFF.

The V call is TRBV25-1, the J call TRBJ1-2, with D perhaps TRBD1 (6 bases). The CDR3 has 14 amino acids. Germline V CDR1 and CDR2: MGHDK, SYGVNS. Trimming removed 5 bases at V and 9 bases at J, with 19 bases between. DNA of the CDR3: TGTGCCAGCAGTCACCTCACAGGGAGAGGGAGCTACACCTTC. It yields the protein CASSHLTGRGSYTF.

This chain joins TRBV19 and TRBJ2-1; 10 bases line up with TRBD2. Germline V gives CDR1 LNHDA, CDR2 SQIVND (reference sequence). There are 15 residues in the CDR3. Losses at the gene ends were 3 bases for V and 7 bases for J; bases not matched to a gene: 6. The CDR3 nucleotides read TGTGCCAGTAGTATCCCGGGACTAGCGAATAATGAGCAGTTCTTC. Residues: CASSIPGLANNEQFF.

This sequence joins TRBV11-3 and TRBJ2-7, with D perhaps TRBD1 or TRBD2 (5 bases each). The V end was cut by 4 bases, the J end by 7 bases, with 17 bases between. The CDR3 spans 14 residues. The V gene's germline CDR1 is SGHNT and CDR2 YENEEA. The CDR3 DNA reads as TGTGCCAGCAGCTCGTACCGGGACCCTCGGGAGCAGTACTTC. Its protein is CASSSYRDPREQYF.

The chain couples TRBV18 to TRBJ2-3, with 10 nucleotides matching TRBD1. V lost 3 bases to trimming and J lost 2 bases; unmatched junction nucleotides: 8. The CDR3 spans 17 residues. CDR1 is KGHSH, CDR2 LQKENI, per germline. The CDR3 region has the DNA TGTGCCAGCTCACCGAGGGGAGACAGGGGGCCCACAGATACGCAGTATTTT. Translation: CASSPRGDRGPTDTQYF.

V and J are TRBV5-1 and TRBJ2-5; either TRBD1 or TRBD2 may supply D (6 bases each). The CDR3 is 16 amino acids. V was cut by 4 bases and J by 5 bases, with 21 bases left in between. Per germline, CDR1 SGHRS and CDR2 YFSETQ. The CDR3 loop is CASSAGGSGARETQYF. Here the CDR3 DNA reads TGCGCCAGCAGCGCCGGGGGCTCGGGGGCAAGGGAGACCCAGTACTTC. Using reference TRBV5-1 and TRBJ2-5 for the parts outside the CDR3, the full variable domain is KAGVTQTPRYLIKTRGQQVTLSCSPISGHRSVSWYQQTPGQGLQFLFEYFSETQRNKGNFPGRFSGRQFSNSRSEMNVSTLELGDSALYLCASSAGGSGARETQYFGPGTRLLVL.

This clone was seen only once. The J gene is TRBJ2-7, the V gene TRBV6-1; D may be TRBD1 (6 bases). Trimming removed 6 bases from V and 1 base from J, with 16 bases in between. The CDR3 consists of 15 residues. The germline gives CDR1 MNHNS, CDR2 SASEGT. The CDR3 loop is CASSPRDTTSYEQYF. The CDR3 bases are TGTGCCAGCAGCCCCCGGGACACCACATCCTACGAGCAGTACTTC.

The gene calls are TRBV5-1 and TRBJ1-1, with D uncertain. This CDR3 contains 14 residues. Germline lookup yields CDR1 SGHRS and CDR2 YFSETQ. V was cut by 5 bases and J by 1 base, with 12 bases left in between. The CDR3 here is CASRSRSSNTEAFF. DNA of the CDR3: TGCGCCAGCAGATCCAGGTCCTCGAACACTGAAGCTTTCTTT.

The CDR3 is CASSLRQGVGTQYF. Written as DNA, the CDR3 is TGTGCCAGCAGCTTGAGGCAGGGGGTAGGGACCCAGTACTTC. The chain couples TRBV5-4 to TRBJ2-5; TRBD1 agrees at 7 bases. The CDR3 has 14 residues. The trim removed 1 base at V and 7 bases at J, leaving 7 bases unmatched. Germline CDR1 SGHNT, CDR2 YYREEE (reference sequence).

The rearrangement uses TRBV19 and TRBJ1-5; D is possibly TRBD1 (5 bases). This CDR3 has 14 residues. Germline CDR1 LNHDA, CDR2 SQIVND (reference sequence). Trimming removed 6 bases from V and 3 bases from J, with 12 bases in between. As DNA, the CDR3 is TGTGCCAGTAGACAGGTGACTGACAATCAGCCCCAGCATTTT. Residues: CASRQVTDNQPQHF.

The gene calls are TRBV5-8 and TRBJ1-4; D is ambiguous. Trimming pared 0 bases from V and 6 bases from J, leaving 12 bases between. Germline V gene data show CDR1 as SGHTS and CDR2 as YDEGEE. There are 15 residues in the CDR3. The CDR3 nucleotides read TGTGCCAGCAGCTTGGGGCAGGTGCCTGATGAAAAACTGTTTTTT. Translated: CASSLGQVPDEKLFF. The entire variable domain, with the rest obtained from reference TRBV5-8 and TRBJ1-4, is as follows: EAGVTQSPTHLIKTRGQQATLRCSPISGHTSVYWYQQALGLGLQFLLWYDEGEERNRGNFPPRFSGRQFPNYSSELNVNALELEDSALYLCASSLGQVPDEKLFFGSGTQLSVL.

The chain recombines TRBV6-1 with TRBJ1-6; perhaps TRBD1 as D (5 bases). Deletions cut 7 bases from V and 10 bases from J, with 11 bases between. This CDR3 spans 12 amino acids. Per germline, CDR1 MNHNS and CDR2 SASEGT. CDR3 loop: CASTIRDSPLHF. DNA for the CDR3: TGTGCCAGCACGATCAGGGACTCACCCCTCCACTTT.